This T cell receptor (beta chain) was identified in a study of blood T cell dynamics during melanoma immunotherapy. The CDR3 is 15 amino acids. Trimming removed 4 bases from V and 4 bases from J, with 14 bases in between. Germline V gene lookup returns CDR1 SGHDT and CDR2 YYEEEE. Time point described: pre-treatment baseline. Repertoires were generated with immunoSEQ multiplex PCR, while TCRdb's copy carries only in-frame clones and drops some. The sample holds 20,000 to 30,000 clones, 87% seen once. The receptor's source is a human donor with melanoma. The sequences come from blood, collected from a patient treated with checkpoint blockade. V is TRBV5-6 and J is TRBJ1-4; D perhaps matches TRBD1 (5 bases). CDR3 region: CASSGGTDLNEKLFF. In DNA, the CDR3 is TGTGCCAGCAGCGGGGGGACGGACCTTAATGAAAAACTGTTTTTT.